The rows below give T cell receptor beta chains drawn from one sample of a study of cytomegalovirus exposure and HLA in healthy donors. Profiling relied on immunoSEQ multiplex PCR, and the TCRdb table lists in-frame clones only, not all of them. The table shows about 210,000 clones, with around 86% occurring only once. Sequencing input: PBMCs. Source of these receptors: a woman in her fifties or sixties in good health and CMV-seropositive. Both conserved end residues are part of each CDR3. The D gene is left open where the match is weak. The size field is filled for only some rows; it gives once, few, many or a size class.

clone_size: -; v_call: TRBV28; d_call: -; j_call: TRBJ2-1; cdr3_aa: CASSGRLDEQFF; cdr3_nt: TGTGCCAGCAGTGGGCGTTTGGATGAGCAGTTCTTC
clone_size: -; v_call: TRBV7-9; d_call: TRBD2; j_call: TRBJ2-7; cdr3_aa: CASSFLAGSYEQYF; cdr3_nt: TGTGCCAGCAGCTTCCTAGCGGGATCCTACGAGCAGTACTTC
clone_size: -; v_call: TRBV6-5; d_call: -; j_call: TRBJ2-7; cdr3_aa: CASSLQGRYEQYF; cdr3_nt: TGTGCCAGCAGTTTACAGGGGAGGTACGAGCAGTACTTC
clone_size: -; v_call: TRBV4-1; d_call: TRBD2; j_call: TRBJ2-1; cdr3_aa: CASSHGRGGGHEQFF; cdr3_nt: TGCGCCAGCAGCCATGGGCGGGGGGGCGGACATGAGCAGTTCTTC
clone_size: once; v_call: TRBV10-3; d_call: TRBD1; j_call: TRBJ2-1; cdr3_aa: CAISDAGTGALTVGNEQFF; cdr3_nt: TGTGCCATCAGCGACGCCGGGACAGGAGCGTTGACAGTGGGGAATGAGCAGTTCTTC
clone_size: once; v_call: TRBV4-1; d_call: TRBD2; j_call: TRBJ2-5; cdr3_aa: CASSQDRTSGGTKETQYF; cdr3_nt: TGCGCCAGCAGCCAAGATCGGACTAGCGGGGGGACAAAAGAGACCCAGTACTTC
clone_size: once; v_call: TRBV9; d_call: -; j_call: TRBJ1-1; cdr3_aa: CASSIQGQITEAFF; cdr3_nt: TGTGCCAGCAGCATACAGGGCCAAATCACTGAAGCTTTCTTT
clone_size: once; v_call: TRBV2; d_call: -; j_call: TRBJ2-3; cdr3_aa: CASSDRPSTDTQYF; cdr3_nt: TGTGCCAGCAGTGATCGTCCTAGCACAGATACGCAGTATTTT
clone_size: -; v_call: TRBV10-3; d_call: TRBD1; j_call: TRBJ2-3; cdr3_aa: CAISESVPGQGVDTQYF; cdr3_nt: TGTGCCATCAGTGAGTCGGTGCCGGGACAGGGGGTAGATACGCAGTATTTT
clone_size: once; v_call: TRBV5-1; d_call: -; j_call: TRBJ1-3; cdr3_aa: CASSLDRSSGNTIYF; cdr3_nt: TGCGCCAGCAGCTTGGACAGGAGCTCTGGAAACACCATATATTTT
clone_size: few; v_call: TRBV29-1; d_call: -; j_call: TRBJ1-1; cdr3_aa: CSVRGGTEAFF; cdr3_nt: TGCAGCGTCCGAGGGGGTACTGAAGCTTTCTTT
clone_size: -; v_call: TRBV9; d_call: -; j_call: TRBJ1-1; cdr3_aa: CASSTGMNTEAFF; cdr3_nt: TGTGCCAGCAGCACAGGGATGAACACTGAAGCTTTCTTT
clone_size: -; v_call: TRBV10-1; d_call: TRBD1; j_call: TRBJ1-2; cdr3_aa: CASSFTGTGGWGYTF; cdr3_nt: TGCGCCAGCAGCTTTACCGGGACAGGGGGTTGGGGCTACACCTTC
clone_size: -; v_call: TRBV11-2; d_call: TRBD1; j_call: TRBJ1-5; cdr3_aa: CASSLRQGPNQPQHF; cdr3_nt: TGTGCCAGCAGCCTACGACAGGGCCCGAATCAGCCCCAGCATTTT
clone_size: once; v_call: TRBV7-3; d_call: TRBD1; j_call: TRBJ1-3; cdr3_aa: CASSLIVGQTGNTIYF; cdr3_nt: TGTGCCAGCAGCTTAATTGTGGGACAGACGGGAAACACCATATATTTT
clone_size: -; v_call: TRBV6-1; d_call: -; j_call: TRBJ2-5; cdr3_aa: CASSSSYQETQYF; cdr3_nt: TGTGCCAGCAGTTCCTCGTACCAAGAGACCCAGTACTTC
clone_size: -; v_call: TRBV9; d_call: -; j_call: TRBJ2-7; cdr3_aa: CASSVASGVEMYEQYF; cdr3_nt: TGTGCCAGCAGCGTAGCGTCCGGGGTGGAGATGTACGAGCAGTACTTC
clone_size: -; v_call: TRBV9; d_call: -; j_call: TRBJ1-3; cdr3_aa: CASSVINEGGQSSGNTIYF; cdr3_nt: TGTGCCAGCAGCGTAATAAATGAGGGAGGGCAGAGCTCTGGAAACACCATATATTTT
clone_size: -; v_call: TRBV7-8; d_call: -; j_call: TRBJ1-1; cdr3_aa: CASSDRGTEAFF; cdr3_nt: TGTGCCAGCAGCGACCGGGGGACTGAAGCTTTCTTT
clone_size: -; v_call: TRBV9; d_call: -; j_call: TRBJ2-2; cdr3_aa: CASSVVLRGELFF; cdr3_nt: TGTGCCAGCAGCGTAGTTCTCCGCGGGGAGCTGTTTTTT
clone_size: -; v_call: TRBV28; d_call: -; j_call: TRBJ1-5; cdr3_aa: CASSLYSLQPQHF; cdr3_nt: TGTGCCAGCAGTTTATACAGCCTTCAGCCCCAGCATTTT
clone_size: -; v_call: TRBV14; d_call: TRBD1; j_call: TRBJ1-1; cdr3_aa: CASSQETGDTEAFF; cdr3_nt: TGTGCCAGCAGCCAGGAGACAGGGGACACTGAAGCTTTCTTT
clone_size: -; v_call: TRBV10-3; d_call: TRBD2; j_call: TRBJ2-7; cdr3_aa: CAISESLSLAGLSYEQYF; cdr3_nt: TGTGCCATCAGTGAGTCTCTCTCGCTAGCGGGACTCTCCTACGAGCAGTACTTC
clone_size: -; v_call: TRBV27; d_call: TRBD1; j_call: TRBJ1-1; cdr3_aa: CASSLITGQGPMNTEAFF; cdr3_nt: TGTGCCAGCAGTTTAATAACGGGACAGGGCCCGATGAACACTGAAGCTTTCTTT
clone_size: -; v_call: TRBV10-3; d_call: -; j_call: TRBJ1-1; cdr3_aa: CAINDGNTEAFF; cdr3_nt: TGTGCCATCAATGACGGGAACACTGAAGCTTTCTTT
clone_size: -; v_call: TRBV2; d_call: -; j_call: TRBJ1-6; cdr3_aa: CASNYRDIISPLHF; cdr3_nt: TGTGCCAGCAACTACAGGGACATAATATCACCCCTCCACTTT
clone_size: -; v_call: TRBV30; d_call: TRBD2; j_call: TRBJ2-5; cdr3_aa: CAWSPGGVGGETQYF; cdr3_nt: TGTGCCTGGAGTCCGGGGGGTGTGGGGGGGGAGACCCAGTACTTC
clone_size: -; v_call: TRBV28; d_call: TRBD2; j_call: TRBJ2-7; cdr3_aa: CASSGGTRFSYEQYF; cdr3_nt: TGTGCCAGCAGTGGGGGGACTAGGTTCTCCTACGAGCAGTACTTC
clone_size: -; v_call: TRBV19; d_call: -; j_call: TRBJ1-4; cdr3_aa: CASGHRGEKLFF; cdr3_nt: TGTGCCAGTGGGCATCGGGGTGAAAAACTGTTTTTT
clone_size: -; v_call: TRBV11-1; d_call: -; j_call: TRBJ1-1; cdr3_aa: CASSSQGSNTEAFF; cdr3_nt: TGTGCCAGCAGCTCACAGGGCTCGAACACTGAAGCTTTCTTT
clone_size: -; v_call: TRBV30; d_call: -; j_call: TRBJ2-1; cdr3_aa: CAWSFGSEQFF; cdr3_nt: TGTGCCTGGAGTTTCGGGAGTGAGCAGTTCTTC
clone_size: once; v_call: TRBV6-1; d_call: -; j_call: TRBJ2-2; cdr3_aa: CASILAPGIAGELFF; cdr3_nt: TGTGCCAGCATCTTAGCCCCAGGGATCGCCGGGGAGCTGTTTTTT
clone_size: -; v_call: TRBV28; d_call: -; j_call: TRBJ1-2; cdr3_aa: CASSYGQGYGYTF; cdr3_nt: TGTGCCAGCAGTTATGGGCAGGGGTATGGCTACACCTTC